The 16 T cell receptor beta chains given below trace back to one sample, sequenced in a study of blood T cell repertoires in COVID-19 (dated by TCRdb to about 2020). The library was prepared using the immunoSEQ multiplex PCR assay. In its TCRdb copy, this immuneACCESS table keeps in-frame sequences only and misses some clones. Where compared with another copy, unresolved V genes explain less than half of these, and the others have no known cause. This sample has more than 100,000 clones in its table, and more than 60% of those were observed once. The ten largest clones add up to approximately 2.5% of the sample. Sequenced: peripheral blood. The receptors shown here come from a man between 65 and 80 years old with acute or convalescent COVID-19.

V gene TRBV27 combines with J gene TRBJ2-6, with TRBD1 matching over 8 bases. The CDR3 runs to 17 residues. V was clipped by 3 bases and J by 0 bases; unmatched bases: 4. Germline V gives CDR1 MNHEY, CDR2 SMNVEV (reference sequence). Here the CDR3 reads CASSFSQGASGANVLTF. As DNA, the CDR3 is TGTGCCAGCAGTTTCTCCCAGGGGGCCTCTGGGGCCAACGTCCTGACTTTC.

This clone was seen only once. This chain joins TRBV30 and TRBJ2-2; D perhaps matches TRBD1 (5 bases). Germline CDR1 and CDR2: GTSNPN and SVGIG (reference sequence). This CDR3 has 13 residues. Trimming stripped 4 bases from V and 7 bases from J, with 13 bases between. In DNA form, the CDR3 reads TGTGCCTGGACTCCAGGGTGGAGCGGGGAGCTGTTTTTT. Residues: CAWTPGWSGELFF.

Concerning this clone: Other DNA sequences from this sample encode an identical CDR3 as well. This chain joins TRBV6-5 and TRBJ2-7, with 7 bases that match TRBD1. The junction had 6 bases not matched to a gene; V was cut back by 4 bases and J by 0 bases. The CDR3 has 15 amino acids. Looked up from germline, CDR1 is MNHEY and CDR2 is SVGAGI. The CDR3 nucleotides are TGTGCCAGCAGTTCTCCGGGACAGAGCTCCTACGAGCAGTACTTC. Translating gives CASSSPGQSSYEQYF.

CDR3 nucleotide sequence: TGTGCCAGCAGCCGTACGACTAGCGGGGGAGTCTCCTACGAGCAGTACTTC. Amino acid sequence: CASSRTTSGGVSYEQYF. The genes are TRBV6-2 or TRBV6-3 and TRBJ2-7, with 12 bases matching TRBD2. CDR3 size: 17 residues. V gave up 6 bases and J gave up 0 bases; unmatched junction bases: 9. Germline values: CDR1 MNHEY, CDR2 SVGEGT.

This clone appeared a few times. The chain joins TRBV29-1 to TRBJ1-5, with a tentative D call TRBD1 (5 bases). The CDR3 extends over 13 amino acids. V was clipped by 4 bases and J by 5 bases, with 12 bases between them. The germline V gene encodes CDR1 SQVTM and CDR2 ANQGSEA. CDR3 bases: TGCAGCGTTGCCCAGGGTTCGGATCAGCCCCAGCATTTT. It yields the protein CSVAQGSDQPQHF.

The chain combines TRBV6-5 with TRBJ1-2, with a tentative D call TRBD1 (5 bases). The CDR3 covers 16 residues. The germline CDR1 and CDR2 sequences are MNHEY and SVGAGI. V dropped 1 base and J dropped 3 bases, with 15 bases sitting between them. CDR3 bases: TGTGCCAGCAGTTACTTGGAGACAGCACGTTACTATGGCTACACCTTC. Its translation is CASSYLETARYYGYTF.

The V call is TRBV15, the J call TRBJ1-2; D unclear. The CDR3 contains 15 residues. The V end lost 0 bases, the J end lost 5 bases, and 13 bases lay between the germline ends. Germline CDR1 and CDR2: LNHNV and YYDKDF (reference sequence). This chain's CDR3 is CATSRDVRQVYGYTF. The CDR3 region has the DNA TGTGCCACCAGCAGAGATGTCCGGCAGGTATATGGCTACACCTTC.

V and J are TRBV2 and TRBJ2-5; D unclear. This CDR3 contains 13 residues. Deletions cut 3 bases from V and 5 bases from J, with 10 bases between. Germline V gene sequence: CDR1 SNHLY, CDR2 FYNNEI. The CDR3 DNA is TGTGCCAGCAGTGATGTGGGCGCGGAGACCCAGTACTTC. Amino acid sequence: CASSDVGAETQYF. Complete variable domain (other parts from reference TRBV2 and TRBJ2-5): EPEVTQTPSHQVTQMGQEVILRCVPISNHLYFYWYRQILGQKVEFLVSFYNNEISEKSEIFDDQFSVERPDGSNFTLKIRSTKLEDSAMYFCASSDVGAETQYFGPGTRLLVL.

V and J are TRBV7-9 and TRBJ1-6, with D possibly matching TRBD1 (6 bases). Trimming removed 8 bases at V and 3 bases at J, with 8 bases between. CDR3 length equals 13 residues. Per the germline V gene, CDR1 is SEHNR and CDR2 is FQNEAQ (reference sequence). The CDR3 region has the DNA TGTGCCAGCCAGGGGTTCTATAATTCACCCCTCCACTTT. It encodes CASQGFYNSPLHF.

In its sample, this clone was seen a few times. The J gene is TRBJ1-1, the V gene TRBV21-1; the table names TRBD1, a call not compared with the DNA. TRBV21-1 is given as a pseudogene. This CDR3 has 15 residues. CDR3 sequence reads: CASSTTRTGHTEAFF. CDR3 nucleotide sequence: TGTGCCAGCAGCACCACGCGGACAGGGCACACTGAAGCTTTCTTT.

A single count supports this clone. The genes are TRBV7-2 and TRBJ1-3, with 10 bases fitting TRBD1. V lost 1 base to trimming and J lost 0 bases; unmatched junction nucleotides: 3. The germline gives CDR1 SGHTA, CDR2 FQGNSA. CDR3 length: 17 residues. The DNA for the CDR3 is TGTGCCAGCAGCTTAGTAGGGACAGGGGACTCTGGAAACACCATATATTTT. Residues: CASSLVGTGDSGNTIYF. Supplemented by reference TRBV7-2 and TRBJ1-3, the full variable domain reads GAGVSQSPSNKVTEKGKDVELRCDPISGHTALYWYRQSLGQGLEFLIYFQGNSAPDKSGLPSDRFSAERTGGSVSTLTIQRTQQEDSAVYLCASSLVGTGDSGNTIYFGEGSWLTVV.

The rearrangement links TRBV14 to TRBJ1-2, with 10 positions matching TRBD1. Germline V gene lookup returns CDR1 SGHDN and CDR2 FVKESK. The CDR3 runs to 15 residues. V gave up 3 bases and J gave up 4 bases; unmatched junction bases: 5. This chain's CDR3 is CASSQKTGGGYGYTF. CDR3 in DNA: TGTGCCAGCAGCCAGAAGACAGGGGGCGGCTATGGCTACACCTTC.

This clone was seen a handful of times. The chain links TRBV29-1 to TRBJ2-1, with TRBD2 identical over 8 bases. Germline CDR1 reads SQVTM; CDR2 reads ANQGSEA. The CDR3 is 14 amino acids. After removal of 4 bases from V and 8 bases from J, the junction contained 10 bases not matched to a gene. CDR3 coding DNA: TGCAGCGTTGCCCAACGGGGGGGCCACCATGAGCAGTTCTTC. Translation: CSVAQRGGHHEQFF.

This chain joins TRBV6-5 and TRBJ1-2, with D possibly matching TRBD1 (5 bases). CDR3 length equals 14 residues. Deletions cut 6 bases from V and 8 bases from J, with 19 bases between. The germline CDR1 and CDR2 sequences are MNHEY and SVGAGI. As DNA, the CDR3 is TGTGCCAGCAGAAGAGGAAGGACATATCCGGGCTACACCTTC. This translates into CASRRGRTYPGYTF.

The genes are TRBV18 and TRBJ1-4, with a weak D call TRBD1 (5 bases). This CDR3 region has 14 residues. Germline V CDR1 and CDR2: KGHSH, LQKENI. The V and J ends lost 6 bases and 0 bases respectively, with 8 bases between them. The CDR3 spells CASSGGPTNEKLFF. The CDR3 DNA is TGTGCCAGCTCGGGGGGTCCAACTAATGAAAAACTGTTTTTT.

The chain is built from TRBV6-5 and TRBJ1-5; TRBD1 is a possible D gene (6 bases). Trimming took 0 bases from V and 3 from J, leaving 9 bases between them. Germline V gives CDR1 MNHEY, CDR2 SVGAGI. The CDR3 loop spans 15 amino acids. The CDR3 sequence: CASSYSNRVNQPQHF. The DNA of the CDR3 is TGTGCCAGCAGTTACTCGAACAGGGTCAATCAGCCCCAGCATTTT.